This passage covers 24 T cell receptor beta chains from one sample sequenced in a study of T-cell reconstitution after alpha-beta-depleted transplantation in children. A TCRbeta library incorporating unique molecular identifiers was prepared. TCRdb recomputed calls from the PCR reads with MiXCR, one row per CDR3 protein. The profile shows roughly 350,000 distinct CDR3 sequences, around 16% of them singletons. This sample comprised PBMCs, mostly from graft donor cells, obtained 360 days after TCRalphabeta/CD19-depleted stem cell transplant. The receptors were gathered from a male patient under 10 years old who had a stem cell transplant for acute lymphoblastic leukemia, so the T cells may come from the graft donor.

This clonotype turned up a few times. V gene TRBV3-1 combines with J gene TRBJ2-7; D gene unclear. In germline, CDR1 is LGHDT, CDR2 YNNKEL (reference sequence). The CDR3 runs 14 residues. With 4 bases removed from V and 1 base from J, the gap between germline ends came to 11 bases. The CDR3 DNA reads TGTGCCAGCAGCCCTGCCGGGTTTTCCTACGAGCAGTACTTC. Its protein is CASSPAGFSYEQYF.

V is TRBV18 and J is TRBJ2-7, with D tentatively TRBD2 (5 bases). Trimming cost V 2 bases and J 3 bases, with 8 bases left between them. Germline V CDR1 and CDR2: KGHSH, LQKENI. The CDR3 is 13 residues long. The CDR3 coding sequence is TGTGCCAGCTCACCAGAGAGGGTCTACGAGCAGTACTTC. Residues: CASSPERVYEQYF.

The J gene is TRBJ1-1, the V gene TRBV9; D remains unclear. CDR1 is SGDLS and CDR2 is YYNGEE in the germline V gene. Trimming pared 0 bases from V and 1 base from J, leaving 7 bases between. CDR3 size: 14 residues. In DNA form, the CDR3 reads TGTGCCAGCAGCGTAGGGGAGCCGAACACTGAAGCTTTCTTT. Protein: CASSVGEPNTEAFF.

The CDR3 DNA sequence: TGTGCCTGGACCGGCTTGTTCGTGAAGGGCTACACCTTC. Residues: CAWTGLFVKGYTF. The chain is built from TRBV30 and TRBJ1-2; D unresolved. Germline V CDR1 and CDR2: GTSNPN, SVGIG (reference sequence). The CDR3 consists of 13 residues. V was clipped by 4 bases and J by 8 bases, with 17 bases between them.

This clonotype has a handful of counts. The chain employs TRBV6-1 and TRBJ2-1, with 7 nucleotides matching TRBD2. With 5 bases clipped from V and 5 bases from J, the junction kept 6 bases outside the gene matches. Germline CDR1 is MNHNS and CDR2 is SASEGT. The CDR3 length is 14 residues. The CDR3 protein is CASSLRDYHNEQFF. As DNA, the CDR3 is TGTGCCAGCAGTCTCCGGGACTATCACAATGAGCAGTTCTTC.

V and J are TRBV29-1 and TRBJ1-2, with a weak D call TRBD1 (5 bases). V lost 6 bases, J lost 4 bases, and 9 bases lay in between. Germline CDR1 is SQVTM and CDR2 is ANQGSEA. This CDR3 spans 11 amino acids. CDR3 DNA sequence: TGCAGCGTGCAGGGCGGCTATGGCTACACCTTC. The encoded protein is CSVQGGYGYTF.

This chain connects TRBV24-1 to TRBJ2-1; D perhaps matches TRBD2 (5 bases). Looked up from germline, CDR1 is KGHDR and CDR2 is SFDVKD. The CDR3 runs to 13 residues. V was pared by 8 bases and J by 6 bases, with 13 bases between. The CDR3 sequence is CATKEEGTNEQFF. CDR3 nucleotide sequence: TGTGCCACCAAAGAAGAGGGAACCAATGAGCAGTTCTTC.

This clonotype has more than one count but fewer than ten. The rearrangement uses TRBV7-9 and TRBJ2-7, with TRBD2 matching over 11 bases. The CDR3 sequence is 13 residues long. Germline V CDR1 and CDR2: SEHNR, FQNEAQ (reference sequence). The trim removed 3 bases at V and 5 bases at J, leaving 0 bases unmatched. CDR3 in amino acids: CASSLGLADEQYF. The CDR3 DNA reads TGTGCCAGCAGCTTGGGACTAGCGGACGAGCAGTACTTC. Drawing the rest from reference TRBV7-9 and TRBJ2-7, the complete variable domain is DTGVSQNPRHKITKRGQNVTFRCDPISEHNRLYWYRQTLGQGPEFLTYFQNEAQLEKSRLLSDRFSAERPKGSFSTLEIQRTEQGDSAMYLCASSLGLADEQYFGPGTRLTVT.

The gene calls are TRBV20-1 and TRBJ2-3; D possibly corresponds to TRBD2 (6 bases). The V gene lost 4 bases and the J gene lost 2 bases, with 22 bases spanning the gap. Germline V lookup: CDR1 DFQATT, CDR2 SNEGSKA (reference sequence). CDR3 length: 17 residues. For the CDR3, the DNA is TGCAGTGCTATTCCCGGGACTGGAGGGGCTCTCACAGATACGCAGTATTTT. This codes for CSAIPGTGGALTDTQYF.

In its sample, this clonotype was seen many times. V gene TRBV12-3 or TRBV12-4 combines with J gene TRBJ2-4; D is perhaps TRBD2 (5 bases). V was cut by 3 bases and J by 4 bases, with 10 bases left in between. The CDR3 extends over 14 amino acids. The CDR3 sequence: CASSFGVAKNIQYF. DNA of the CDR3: TGTGCCAGCAGTTTCGGGGTGGCAAAAAACATTCAGTACTTC.

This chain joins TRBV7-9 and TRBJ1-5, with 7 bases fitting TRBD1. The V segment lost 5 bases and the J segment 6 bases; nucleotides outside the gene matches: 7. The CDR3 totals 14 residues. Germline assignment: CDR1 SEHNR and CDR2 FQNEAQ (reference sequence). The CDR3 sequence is CASSATGEIQPQHF. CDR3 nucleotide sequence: TGTGCCAGCAGCGCCACAGGGGAGATTCAGCCCCAGCATTTT.

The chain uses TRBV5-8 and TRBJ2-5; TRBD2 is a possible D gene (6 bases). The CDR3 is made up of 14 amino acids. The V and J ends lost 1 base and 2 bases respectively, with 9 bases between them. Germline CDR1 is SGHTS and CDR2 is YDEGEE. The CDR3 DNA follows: TGTGCCAGCAGCTTGACCGGACTACAAGAGACCCAGTACTTC. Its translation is CASSLTGLQETQYF. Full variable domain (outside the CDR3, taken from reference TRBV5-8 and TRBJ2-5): EAGVTQSPTHLIKTRGQQATLRCSPISGHTSVYWYQQALGLGLQFLLWYDEGEERNRGNFPPRFSGRQFPNYSSELNVNALELEDSALYLCASSLTGLQETQYFGPGTRLLVL.

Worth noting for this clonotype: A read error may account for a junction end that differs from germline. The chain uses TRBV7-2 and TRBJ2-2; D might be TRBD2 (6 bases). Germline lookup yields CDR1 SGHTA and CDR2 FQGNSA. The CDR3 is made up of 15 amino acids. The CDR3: CASSPNGRNTGEVFF. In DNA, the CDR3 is TGTGCCAGCAGCCCGAATGGCAGAAACACCGGGGAGGTGTTTTTT.

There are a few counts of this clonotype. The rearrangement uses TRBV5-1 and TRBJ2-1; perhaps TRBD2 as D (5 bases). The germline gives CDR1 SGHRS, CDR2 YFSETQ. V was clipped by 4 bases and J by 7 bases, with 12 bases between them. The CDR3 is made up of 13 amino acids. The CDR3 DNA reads TGCGCCAGCAGCCCGAGGGCCCAGAATGAGCAGTTCTTC. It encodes CASSPRAQNEQFF.

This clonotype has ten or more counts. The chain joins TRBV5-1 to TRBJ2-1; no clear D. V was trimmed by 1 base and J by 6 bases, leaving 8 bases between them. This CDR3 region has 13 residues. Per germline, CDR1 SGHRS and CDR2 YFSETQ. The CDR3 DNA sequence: TGCGCCAGCAGCTTGACCGGCGGCAATGAGCAGTTCTTC. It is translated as CASSLTGGNEQFF.

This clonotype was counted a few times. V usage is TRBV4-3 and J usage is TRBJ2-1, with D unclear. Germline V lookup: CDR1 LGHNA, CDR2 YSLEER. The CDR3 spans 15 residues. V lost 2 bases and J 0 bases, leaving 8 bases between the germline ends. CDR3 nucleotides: TGCGCCAGCAGCCAATACAAAGGCTCCTACAATGAGCAGTTCTTC. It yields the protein CASSQYKGSYNEQFF.

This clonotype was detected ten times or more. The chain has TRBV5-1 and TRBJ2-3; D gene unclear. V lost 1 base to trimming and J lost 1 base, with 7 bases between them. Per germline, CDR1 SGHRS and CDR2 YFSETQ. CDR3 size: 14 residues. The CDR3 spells CASSLIGGTDTQYF. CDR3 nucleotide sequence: TGCGCCAGCAGCTTGATTGGGGGCACAGATACGCAGTATTTT.

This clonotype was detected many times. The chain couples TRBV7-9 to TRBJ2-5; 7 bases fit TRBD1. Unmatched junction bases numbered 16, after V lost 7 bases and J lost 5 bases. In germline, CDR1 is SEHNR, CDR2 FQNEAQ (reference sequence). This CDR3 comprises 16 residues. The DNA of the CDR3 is TGTGCCAGCACCCACTCAACCGAGGGGGCAATGGAGACCCAGTACTTC. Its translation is CASTHSTEGAMETQYF.

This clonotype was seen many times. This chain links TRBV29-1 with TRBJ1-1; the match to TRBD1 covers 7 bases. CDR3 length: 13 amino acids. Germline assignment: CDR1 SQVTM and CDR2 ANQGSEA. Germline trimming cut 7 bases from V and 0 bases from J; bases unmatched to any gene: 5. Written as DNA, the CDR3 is TGCAGCGCCCAGACAGGGATGAACACTGAAGCTTTCTTT. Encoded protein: CSAQTGMNTEAFF.

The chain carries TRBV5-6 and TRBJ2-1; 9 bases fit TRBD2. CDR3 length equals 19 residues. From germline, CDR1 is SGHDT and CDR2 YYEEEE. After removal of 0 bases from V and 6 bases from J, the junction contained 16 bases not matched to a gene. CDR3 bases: TGTGCCAGCAGCTTGGGATTGTGGGTGACTAGCGGAGAATTCAATGAGCAGTTCTTC. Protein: CASSLGLWVTSGEFNEQFF. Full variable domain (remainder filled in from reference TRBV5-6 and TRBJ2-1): DAGVTQSPTHLIKTRGQQVTLRCSPKSGHDTVSWYQQALGQGPQFIFQYYEEEERQRGNFPDRFSGHQFPNYSSELNVNALLLGDSALYLCASSLGLWVTSGEFNEQFFGPGTRLTVL.

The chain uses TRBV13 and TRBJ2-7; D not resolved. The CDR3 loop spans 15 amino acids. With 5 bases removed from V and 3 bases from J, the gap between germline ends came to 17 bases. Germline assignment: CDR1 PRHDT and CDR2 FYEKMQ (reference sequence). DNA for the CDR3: TGTGCCAGCAGCGCTAGGACGCCCGGTAACTACGAGCAGTACTTC. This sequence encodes CASSARTPGNYEQYF.

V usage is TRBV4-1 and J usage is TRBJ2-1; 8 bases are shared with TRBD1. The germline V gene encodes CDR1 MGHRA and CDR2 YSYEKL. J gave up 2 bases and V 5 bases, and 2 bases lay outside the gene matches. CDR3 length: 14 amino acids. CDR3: CASSKTGAYNEQFF. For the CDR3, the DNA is TGCGCCAGCAGCAAGACAGGGGCCTACAATGAGCAGTTCTTC.

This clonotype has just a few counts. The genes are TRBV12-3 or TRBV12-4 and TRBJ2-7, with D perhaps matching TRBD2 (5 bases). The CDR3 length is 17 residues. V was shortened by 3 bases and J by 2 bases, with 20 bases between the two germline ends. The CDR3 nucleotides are TGTGCCAGCAGTTTCCCGAAGCCTAGCAGCGGCGCCTACGAGCAGTACTTC. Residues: CASSFPKPSSGAYEQYF.

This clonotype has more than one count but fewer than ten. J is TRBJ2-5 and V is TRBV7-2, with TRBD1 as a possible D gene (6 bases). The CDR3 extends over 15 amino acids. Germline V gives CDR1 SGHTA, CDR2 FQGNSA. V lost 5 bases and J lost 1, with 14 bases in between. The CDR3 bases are TGTGCCAGCAGCAACCAGGGGTTTCCCCAAGAGACCCAGTACTTC. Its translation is CASSNQGFPQETQYF.